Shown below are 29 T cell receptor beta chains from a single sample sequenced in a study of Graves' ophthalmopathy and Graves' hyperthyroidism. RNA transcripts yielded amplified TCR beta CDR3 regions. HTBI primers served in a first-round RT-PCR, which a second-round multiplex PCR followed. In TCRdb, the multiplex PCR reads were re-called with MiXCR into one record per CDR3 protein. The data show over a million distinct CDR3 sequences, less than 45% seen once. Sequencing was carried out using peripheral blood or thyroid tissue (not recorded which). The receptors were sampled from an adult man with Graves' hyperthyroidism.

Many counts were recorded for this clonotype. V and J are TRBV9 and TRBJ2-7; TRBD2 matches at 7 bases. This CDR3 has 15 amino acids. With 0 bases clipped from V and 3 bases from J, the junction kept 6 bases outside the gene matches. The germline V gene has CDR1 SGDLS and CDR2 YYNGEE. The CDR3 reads CASSVALGRNYEQYF. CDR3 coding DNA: TGTGCCAGCAGCGTAGCTCTCGGGAGGAACTACGAGCAGTACTTC.

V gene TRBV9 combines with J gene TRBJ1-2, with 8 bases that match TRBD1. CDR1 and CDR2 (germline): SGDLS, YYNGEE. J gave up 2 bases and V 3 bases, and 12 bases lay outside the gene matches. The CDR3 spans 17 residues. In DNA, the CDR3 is TGTGCCAGCAGCGCAAATTTGGGACAGGACCCCAACTATGGCTACACCTTC. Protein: CASSANLGQDPNYGYTF.

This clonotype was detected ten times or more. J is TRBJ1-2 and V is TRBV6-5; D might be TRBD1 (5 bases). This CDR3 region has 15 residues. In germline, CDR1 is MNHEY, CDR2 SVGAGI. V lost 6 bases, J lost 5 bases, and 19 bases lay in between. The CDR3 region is CASSPAGRVKYGYTF. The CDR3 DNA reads TGTGCCAGCAGCCCTGCAGGCAGGGTGAAGTATGGCTACACCTTC.

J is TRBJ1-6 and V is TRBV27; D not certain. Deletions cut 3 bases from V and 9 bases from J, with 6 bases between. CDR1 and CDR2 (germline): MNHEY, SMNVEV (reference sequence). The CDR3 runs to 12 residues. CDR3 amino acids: CASSFSRSPLHF. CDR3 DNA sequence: TGTGCCAGCAGTTTTAGCCGTTCACCCCTCCACTTT.

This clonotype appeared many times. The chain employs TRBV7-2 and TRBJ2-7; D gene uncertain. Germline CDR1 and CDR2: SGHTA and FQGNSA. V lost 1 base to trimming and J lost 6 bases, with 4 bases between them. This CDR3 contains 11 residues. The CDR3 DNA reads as TGTGCCAGCAGCTTAGTGGTCGAGCAGTACTTC. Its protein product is CASSLVVEQYF.

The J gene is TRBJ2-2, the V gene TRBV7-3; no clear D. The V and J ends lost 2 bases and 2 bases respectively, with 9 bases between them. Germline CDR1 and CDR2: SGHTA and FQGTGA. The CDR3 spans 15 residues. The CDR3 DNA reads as TGTGCCAGCAGCTTAGGCGCGACAAACACCGGGGAGCTGTTTTTT. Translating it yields CASSLGATNTGELFF.

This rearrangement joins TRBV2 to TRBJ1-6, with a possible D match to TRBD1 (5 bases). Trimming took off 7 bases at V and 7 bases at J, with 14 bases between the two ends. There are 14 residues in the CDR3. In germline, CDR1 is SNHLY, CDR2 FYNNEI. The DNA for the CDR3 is TGTGCCAGCATTACGGGCAGGGCCAATTCACCCCTCCACTTT. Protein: CASITGRANSPLHF.

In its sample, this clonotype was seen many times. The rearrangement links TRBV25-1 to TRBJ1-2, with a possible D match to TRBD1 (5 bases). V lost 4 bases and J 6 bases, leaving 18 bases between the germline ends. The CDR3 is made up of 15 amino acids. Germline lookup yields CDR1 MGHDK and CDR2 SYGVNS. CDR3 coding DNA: TGTGCCAGCAGTGCGTTCGAATCAGGGCGTGATGGCTACACCTTC. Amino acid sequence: CASSAFESGRDGYTF.

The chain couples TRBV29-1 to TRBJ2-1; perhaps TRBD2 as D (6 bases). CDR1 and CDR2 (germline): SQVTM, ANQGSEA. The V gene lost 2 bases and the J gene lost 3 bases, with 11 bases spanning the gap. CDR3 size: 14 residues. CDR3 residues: CSVELGSGYNEQFF. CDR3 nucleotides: TGCAGCGTTGAACTCGGGAGCGGCTACAATGAGCAGTTCTTC.

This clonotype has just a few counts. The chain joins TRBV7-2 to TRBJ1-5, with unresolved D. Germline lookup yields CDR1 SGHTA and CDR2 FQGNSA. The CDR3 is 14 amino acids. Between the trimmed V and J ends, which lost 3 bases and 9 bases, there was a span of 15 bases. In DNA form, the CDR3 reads TGTGCCAGCAGCTTTACAGCTCAATCAGGGCCCCAGCATTTT. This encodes CASSFTAQSGPQHF.

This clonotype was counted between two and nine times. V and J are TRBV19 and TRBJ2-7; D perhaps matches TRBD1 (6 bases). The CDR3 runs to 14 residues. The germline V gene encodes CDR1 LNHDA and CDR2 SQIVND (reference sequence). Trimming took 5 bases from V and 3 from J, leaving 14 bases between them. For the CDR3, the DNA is TGTGCCAGTAGTTCTGCCCCCAGGGGCTACGAGCAGTACTTC. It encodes CASSSAPRGYEQYF.

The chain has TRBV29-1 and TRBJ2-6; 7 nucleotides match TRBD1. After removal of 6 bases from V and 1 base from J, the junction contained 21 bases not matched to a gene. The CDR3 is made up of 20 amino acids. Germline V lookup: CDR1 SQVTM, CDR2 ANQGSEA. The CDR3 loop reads CSVGKGQTPGYGSGANVLTF. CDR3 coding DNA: TGCAGCGTCGGTAAGGGACAGACCCCAGGCTATGGGTCTGGGGCCAACGTCCTGACTTTC.

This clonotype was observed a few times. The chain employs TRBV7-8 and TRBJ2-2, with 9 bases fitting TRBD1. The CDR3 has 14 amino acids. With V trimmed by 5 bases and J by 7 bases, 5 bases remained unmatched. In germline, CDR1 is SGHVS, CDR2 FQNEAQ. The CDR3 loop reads CASSRDRAGGELFF. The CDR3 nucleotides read TGTGCCAGCAGCCGGGACAGGGCCGGCGGGGAGCTGTTTTTT. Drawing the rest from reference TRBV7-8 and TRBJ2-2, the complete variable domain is GAGVSQSPRYKVAKRGQDVALRCDPISGHVSLFWYQQALGQGPEFLTYFQNEAQLDKSGLPSDRFFAERPEGSVSTLKIQRTQQEDSAVYLCASSRDRAGGELFFGEGSRLTVL.

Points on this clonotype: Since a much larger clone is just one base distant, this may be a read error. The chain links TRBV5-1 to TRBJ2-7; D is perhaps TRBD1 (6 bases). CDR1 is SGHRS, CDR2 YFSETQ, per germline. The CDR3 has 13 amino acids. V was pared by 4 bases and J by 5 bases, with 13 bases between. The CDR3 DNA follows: TGCGCCAGCAGCACTACAGGGTACCACGAGCAGTACTTC. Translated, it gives CASSTTGYHEQYF.

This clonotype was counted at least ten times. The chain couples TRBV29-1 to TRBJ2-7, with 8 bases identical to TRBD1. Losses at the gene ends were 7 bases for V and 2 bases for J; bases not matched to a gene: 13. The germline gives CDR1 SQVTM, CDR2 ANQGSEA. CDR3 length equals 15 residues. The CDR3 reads CSAVPGTGYPYEQYF. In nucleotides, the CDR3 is TGCAGCGCCGTACCCGGGACAGGCTATCCCTACGAGCAGTACTTC.

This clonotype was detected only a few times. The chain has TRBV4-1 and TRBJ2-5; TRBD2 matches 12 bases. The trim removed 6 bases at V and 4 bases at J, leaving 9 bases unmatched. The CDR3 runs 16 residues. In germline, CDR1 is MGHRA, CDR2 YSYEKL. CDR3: CASRVLGLAGTETQYF. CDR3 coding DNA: TGCGCCAGCAGGGTCCTCGGACTAGCGGGAACAGAGACCCAGTACTTC.

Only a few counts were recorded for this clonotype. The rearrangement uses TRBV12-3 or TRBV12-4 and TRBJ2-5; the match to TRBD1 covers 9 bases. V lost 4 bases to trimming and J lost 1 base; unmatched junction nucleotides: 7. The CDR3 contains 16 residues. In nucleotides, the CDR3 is TGTGCCAGCAGTTCCTCAGGACAGGGGATCCAAGAGACCCAGTACTTC. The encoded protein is CASSSSGQGIQETQYF.

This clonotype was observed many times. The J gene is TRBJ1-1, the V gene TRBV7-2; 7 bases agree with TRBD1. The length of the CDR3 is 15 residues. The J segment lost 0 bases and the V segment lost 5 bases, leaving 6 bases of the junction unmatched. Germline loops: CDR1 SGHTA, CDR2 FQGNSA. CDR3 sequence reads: CASSRQTGLNTEAFF. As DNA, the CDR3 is TGTGCCAGCAGCCGCCAGACAGGGTTGAACACTGAAGCTTTCTTT.

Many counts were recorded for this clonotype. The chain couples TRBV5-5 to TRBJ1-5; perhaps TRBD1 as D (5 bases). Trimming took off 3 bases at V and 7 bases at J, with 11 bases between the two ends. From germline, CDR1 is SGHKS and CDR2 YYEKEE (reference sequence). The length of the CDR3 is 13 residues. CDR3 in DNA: TGTGCCAGCAGCTGGGTGGGGGACCAGCCCCAGCATTTT. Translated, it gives CASSWVGDQPQHF.

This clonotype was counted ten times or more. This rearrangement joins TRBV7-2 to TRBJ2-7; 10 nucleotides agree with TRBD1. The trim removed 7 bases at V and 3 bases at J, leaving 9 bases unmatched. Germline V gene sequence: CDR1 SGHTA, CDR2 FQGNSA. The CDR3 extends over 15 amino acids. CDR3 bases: TGTGCCAGCAACGGACCGGGACAGGGGAGCTACGAGCAGTACTTC. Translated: CASNGPGQGSYEQYF.

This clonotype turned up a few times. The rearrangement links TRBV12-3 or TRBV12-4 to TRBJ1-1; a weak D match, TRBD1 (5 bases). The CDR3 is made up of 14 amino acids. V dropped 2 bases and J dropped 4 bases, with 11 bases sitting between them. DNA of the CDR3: TGTGCCAGCAGTTTATACACAGGACCCACTGAAGCTTTCTTT. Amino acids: CASSLYTGPTEAFF.

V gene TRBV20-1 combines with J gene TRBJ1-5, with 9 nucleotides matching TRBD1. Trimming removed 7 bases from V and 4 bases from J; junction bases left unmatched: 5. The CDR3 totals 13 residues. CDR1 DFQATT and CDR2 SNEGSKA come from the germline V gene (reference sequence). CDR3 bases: TGCAGTGAGGCGGGACAGGGAAATCAGCCCCAGCATTTT. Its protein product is CSEAGQGNQPQHF.

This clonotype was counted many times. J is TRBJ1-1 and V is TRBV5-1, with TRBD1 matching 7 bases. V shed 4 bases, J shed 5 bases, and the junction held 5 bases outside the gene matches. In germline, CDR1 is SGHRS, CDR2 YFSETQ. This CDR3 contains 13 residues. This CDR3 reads CASSRDRQTEAFF. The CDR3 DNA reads TGCGCCAGCAGCCGGGACAGACAAACTGAAGCTTTCTTT.

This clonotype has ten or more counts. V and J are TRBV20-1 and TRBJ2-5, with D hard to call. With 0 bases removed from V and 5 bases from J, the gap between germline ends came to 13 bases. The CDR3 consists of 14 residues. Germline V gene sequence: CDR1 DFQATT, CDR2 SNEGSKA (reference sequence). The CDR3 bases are TGCAGTGCTAGAGATTCCGGCGGTGGTGAGACCCAGTACTTC. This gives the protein CSARDSGGGETQYF.

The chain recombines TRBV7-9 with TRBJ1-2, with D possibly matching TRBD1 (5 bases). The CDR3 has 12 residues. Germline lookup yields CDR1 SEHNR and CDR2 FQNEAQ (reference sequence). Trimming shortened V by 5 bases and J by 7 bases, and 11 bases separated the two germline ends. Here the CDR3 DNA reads TGTGCCAGCAGCACTGGGACTTCTGGCTACACCTTC. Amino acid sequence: CASSTGTSGYTF.

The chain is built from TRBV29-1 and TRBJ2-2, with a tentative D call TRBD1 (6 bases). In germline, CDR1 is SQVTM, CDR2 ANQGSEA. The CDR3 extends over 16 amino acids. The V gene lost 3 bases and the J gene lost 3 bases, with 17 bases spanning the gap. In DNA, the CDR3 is TGCAGCGTTGAGGGTGGAGACAGGCGTGACACCGGGGAGCTGTTTTTT. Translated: CSVEGGDRRDTGELFF.

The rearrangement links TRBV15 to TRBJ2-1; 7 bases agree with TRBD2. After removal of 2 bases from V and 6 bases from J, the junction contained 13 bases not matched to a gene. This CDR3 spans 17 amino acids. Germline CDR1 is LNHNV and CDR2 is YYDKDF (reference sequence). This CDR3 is CATSRLKGFSGGNEQFF. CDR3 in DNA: TGTGCCACCAGCAGATTAAAGGGGTTCTCGGGAGGCAATGAGCAGTTCTTC.

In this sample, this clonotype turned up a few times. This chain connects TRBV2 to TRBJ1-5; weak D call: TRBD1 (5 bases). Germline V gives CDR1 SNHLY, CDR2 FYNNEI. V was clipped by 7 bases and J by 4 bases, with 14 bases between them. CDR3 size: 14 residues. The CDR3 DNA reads TGTGCCAGCACGTCCACGGGGCGGAATCAGCCCCAGCATTTT. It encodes CASTSTGRNQPQHF.

The CDR3 DNA reads TGCAGTGCTAGCCCGGGACTAGCTACTCGCGAGCAGTACTTC. Its protein product is CSASPGLATREQYF. The rearrangement joins TRBV20-1 to TRBJ2-7; 9 nucleotides match TRBD2. With V trimmed by 3 bases and J by 6 bases, 9 bases remained unmatched. Germline V gene sequence: CDR1 DFQATT, CDR2 SNEGSKA (reference sequence). CDR3 length: 14 amino acids.